The 17 T cell receptor beta chains below come from one sample, sequenced in a study of cytotoxic CD8 clonotypes in ibrutinib-treated CLL. Assay: immunoSEQ multiplex PCR; the TCRdb copy retains only in-frame clones and omits some. The sample gives roughly 17,000 clones, 55% to 80% of which show up once; under 30% is in the top ten. Sequencing was performed on PBMCs, taken after 12 months of ibrutinib treatment. The receptors here all came from a human donor with chronic lymphocytic leukemia.

J is TRBJ2-2 and V is TRBV5-1; TRBD1 agrees at 11 bases. The germline V gene encodes CDR1 SGHRS and CDR2 YFSETQ. The V gene end was trimmed by 4 bases and the J gene end by 6 bases; junction bases not matched to a gene: 8. The CDR3 has 16 amino acids. In DNA form, the CDR3 reads TGCGCCAGCAGCGGACCGGGACAGGGGGTAGCCGGGGAGCTGTTTTTT. Translated, it gives CASSGPGQGVAGELFF.

In its sample, this clone was seen a few times. The J gene is TRBJ2-2, the V gene TRBV7-9, with 9 bases that match TRBD2. The germline gives CDR1 SEHNR, CDR2 FQNEAQ (reference sequence). J gave up 7 bases and V 5 bases, and 14 bases lay outside the gene matches. The CDR3 sequence is 17 residues long. The CDR3 loop is CASSPRAAGGPGGELFF. CDR3 nucleotides: TGTGCCAGCAGCCCCCGGGCCGCGGGAGGGCCAGGCGGGGAGCTGTTTTTT.

The chain joins TRBV11-3 to TRBJ2-3, with D tentatively TRBD2 (5 bases). Trimming removed 5 bases from V and 4 bases from J, with 13 bases in between. The CDR3 is 14 residues long. The germline gives CDR1 SGHNT, CDR2 YENEEA. The CDR3 spells CASSQGGTADTQYF. In DNA, the CDR3 is TGTGCCAGCAGCCAAGGAGGCACTGCAGATACGCAGTATTTT.

CDR3 sequence (DNA): TGTGCCCCCAGGGGGGGAGACAGGGGGATTAAGTACGAGCAGTACTTC. It translates to CAPRGGDRGIKYEQYF. This chain connects TRBV27 to TRBJ2-7; TRBD1 matches at 9 bases. The CDR3 extends over 16 amino acids. In germline, CDR1 is MNHEY, CDR2 SMNVEV (reference sequence). Trimming at V came to 11 bases and at J to 4 bases, leaving 18 bases not matched to a gene.

This CDR3 reads CASSPLGGREGDREQFF. In DNA form, the CDR3 reads TGTGCCAGCAGCCCCCTGGGGGGTCGGGAGGGGGATCGTGAGCAGTTCTTC. The chain couples TRBV28 to TRBJ2-1, with 8 bases matching TRBD2. Germline values: CDR1 MDHEN, CDR2 SYDVKM. CDR3 length: 17 residues. Unmatched junction bases numbered 19, after V lost 6 bases and J lost 9 bases. The whole variable domain, remainder taken from reference TRBV28 and TRBJ2-1, is DVKVTQSSRYLVKRTGEKVFLECVQDMDHENMFWYRQDPGLGLRLIYFSYDVKMKEKGDIPEGYSVSREKKERFSLILESASTNQTSMYLCASSPLGGREGDREQFFGPGTRLTVL.

The chain carries TRBV9 and TRBJ2-7; tentative D call: TRBD2 (6 bases). Germline lookup yields CDR1 SGDLS and CDR2 YYNGEE. The germline V and J ends were trimmed by 3 bases and 6 bases, with 16 bases remaining between them. This CDR3 has 14 residues. CDR3 bases: TGTGCCAGCAGCGATGCGGCGGGAACCAGCGAGCAGTACTTC. This codes for CASSDAAGTSEQYF.

This chain connects TRBV13 to TRBJ1-1; tentatively, D is TRBD1 (5 bases). Between the trimmed V and J ends, which lost 1 base and 0 bases, there was a span of 12 bases. There are 16 residues in the CDR3. Per germline, CDR1 PRHDT and CDR2 FYEKMQ (reference sequence). The CDR3 loop reads CASSLVPNRMNTEAFF. CDR3 coding DNA: TGTGCCAGCAGCTTAGTTCCAAACAGGATGAACACTGAAGCTTTCTTT. The full variable domain, in which reference TRBV13 and TRBJ1-1 provide the parts outside the CDR3, is AAGVIQSPRHLIKEKRETATLKCYPIPRHDTVYWYQQGPGQDPQFLISFYEKMQSDKGSIPDRFSAQQFSDYHSELNMSSLELGDSALYFCASSLVPNRMNTEAFFGQGTRLTVV.

This chain connects TRBV7-9 to TRBJ2-3; D remains unclear. V shed 5 bases and J shed 3 bases, with 15 bases lying between them. Germline V gene lookup returns CDR1 SEHNR and CDR2 FQNEAQ (reference sequence). The CDR3 is made up of 15 amino acids. The chain's CDR3 is CASSAARGGTDTQYF. The CDR3 nucleotides are TGTGCCAGCAGCGCCGCCAGAGGTGGTACAGATACGCAGTATTTT. Looking up the rest from reference TRBV7-9 and TRBJ2-3 gives the full variable domain: DTGVSQNPRHKITKRGQNVTFRCDPISEHNRLYWYRQTLGQGPEFLTYFQNEAQLEKSRLLSDRFSAERPKGSFSTLEIQRTEQGDSAMYLCASSAARGGTDTQYFGPGTRLTVL.

The chain couples TRBV2 to TRBJ2-7; D unresolved. The germline CDR1 and CDR2 sequences are SNHLY and FYNNEI. The CDR3 is made up of 12 amino acids. Trimming pared 3 bases from V and 3 bases from J, leaving 6 bases between. The CDR3 nucleotides are TGTGCCAGCAGTGATGGCAGCTACGAGCAGTACTTC. It specifies CASSDGSYEQYF.

This clone was seen a handful of times. The chain employs TRBV4-1 and TRBJ2-1; possible D gene TRBD2, 6 bases. The V gene lost 3 bases and the J gene lost 7 bases, with 19 bases spanning the gap. The length of the CDR3 is 16 residues. Germline loops: CDR1 MGHRA, CDR2 YSYEKL. The CDR3: CASSQEGFGGRNEQFF. CDR3 nucleotide sequence: TGCGCCAGCAGCCAGGAAGGATTTGGAGGGCGGAATGAGCAGTTCTTC.

CDR3 residues: CASRPGLAGGDAQYF. The CDR3, as DNA: TGTGCCAGCAGACCGGGACTAGCGGGAGGTGACGCTCAGTACTTC. V is TRBV6-5 and J is TRBJ2-7; 15 bases are a match to TRBD2. The trim removed 6 bases at V and 10 bases at J, leaving 10 bases unmatched. CDR3 length: 15 residues. The germline CDR1 and CDR2 sequences are MNHEY and SVGAGI.

The chain uses TRBV19 and TRBJ1-1, with D uncertain. The CDR3 length is 13 residues. Germline V gene lookup returns CDR1 LNHDA and CDR2 SQIVND (reference sequence). Trimming shortened V by 6 bases and J by 4 bases, and 12 bases separated the two germline ends. The CDR3 reads CASSTGRATEAFF. The CDR3 coding sequence is TGTGCCAGTAGCACCGGACGGGCCACTGAAGCTTTCTTT.

The J gene is TRBJ2-7, the V gene TRBV7-2; possible D gene TRBD2, 5 bases. Germline V gives CDR1 SGHTA, CDR2 FQGNSA. Trimming pared 1 base from V and 3 bases from J, leaving 13 bases between. The length of the CDR3 is 15 residues. This CDR3 reads CASSLEAGRSYEQYF. CDR3 nucleotide sequence: TGTGCCAGCAGCTTAGAGGCGGGTCGGAGCTACGAGCAGTACTTC.

In this sample, this clone is medium-sized (0.01 to 0.1%). The gene calls are TRBV9 and TRBJ1-2, with 8 positions matching TRBD1. With 1 base clipped from V and 1 base from J, the junction kept 15 bases outside the gene matches. CDR1 is SGDLS and CDR2 is YYNGEE in the germline V gene. The CDR3 sequence is 19 residues long. For the CDR3, the DNA is TGTGCCAGCAGCGTAAGGAATGAGTGGGACAGGATGATTAACTATGGCTACACCTTC. This codes for CASSVRNEWDRMINYGYTF.

V is TRBV28 and J is TRBJ2-7, with D perhaps given as TRBD1 or TRBD2 (5 bases each). This CDR3 region has 14 residues. Trimming shortened V by 7 bases and J by 3 bases, and 16 bases separated the two germline ends. Germline assignment: CDR1 MDHEN and CDR2 SYDVKM. The CDR3 protein is CASIRGGLGYEQYF. CDR3 DNA sequence: TGTGCCAGCATCCGGGGCGGTCTGGGCTACGAGCAGTACTTC.

This chain links TRBV13 with TRBJ2-1; a possible D gene is TRBD1 (6 bases). Trimming removed 3 bases at V and 4 bases at J, with 16 bases between. This CDR3 region has 16 residues. Looked up from germline, CDR1 is PRHDT and CDR2 is FYEKMQ (reference sequence). DNA for the CDR3: TGTGCCAGCAGCTTGGGAGACAGGCCCAATTACAATGAGCAGTTCTTC. It encodes CASSLGDRPNYNEQFF. The entire variable domain, with the rest obtained from reference TRBV13 and TRBJ2-1, is as follows: AAGVIQSPRHLIKEKRETATLKCYPIPRHDTVYWYQQGPGQDPQFLISFYEKMQSDKGSIPDRFSAQQFSDYHSELNMSSLELGDSALYFCASSLGDRPNYNEQFFGPGTRLTVL.

The rearrangement links TRBV5-4 to TRBJ2-7, with TRBD1 matching over 8 bases. Trimming cost V 1 base and J 1 base; bases outside gene matches: 4. CDR1 and CDR2 (germline): SGHNT, YYREEE (reference sequence). There are 15 residues in the CDR3. The CDR3 reads CASSLSGQVSYEQYF. The DNA of the CDR3 is TGTGCCAGCAGCTTGTCGGGACAGGTTTCCTACGAGCAGTACTTC.